These T cell receptor beta chains were read from a single sample in a study of blood T cell repertoires in COVID-19. Sequencing was performed with immunoSEQ multiplex PCR; in TCRdb, only in-frame clones are kept and a portion is missing. This table holds 250,000 to 300,000 clones, approximately 87% found once. The sequenced sample consisted of peripheral blood. These receptors were collected from a man aged 55 to 70 who had recovered from COVID-19. Each CDR3 is given with its conserved first and last residue. Each record gives: J gene, clone size, V gene, D gene, CDR3 DNA, CDR3 protein. A D gene is named only where the DNA matches it firmly. Only some rows state a clone size, as once, few, many or a class for expanded clones.

J gene: TRBJ1-4
clone size: NA
V gene: TRBV4-1
D gene: NA
CDR3 DNA: TGCGCCAGCAGCCCCCGGGTGGGTAATGAAAAACTGTTTTTT
CDR3 protein: CASSPRVGNEKLFF

J gene: TRBJ2-7
clone size: NA
V gene: TRBV5-1
D gene: TRBD2
CDR3 DNA: TGCGCCAGCAGCCTAGGGAGGGGAAGCTCCTACGAGCAGTACTTC
CDR3 protein: CASSLGRGSSYEQYF

J gene: TRBJ2-1
clone size: NA
V gene: TRBV6-5
D gene: NA
CDR3 DNA: TGTGCCAGTACTAGGGTTGGGAACAATGAGCAGTTCTTC
CDR3 protein: CASTRVGNNEQFF

J gene: TRBJ2-1
clone size: NA
V gene: TRBV6-5
D gene: TRBD1
CDR3 DNA: TGTGCCAGCGGACAGGGGATTCAGCAGTTCTTC
CDR3 protein: CASGQGIQQFF

J gene: TRBJ2-4
clone size: once
V gene: TRBV2
D gene: NA
CDR3 DNA: TGTGCCAGCAGTGGACCCTGGACTACCCTGCGGATCAACATTCAGTACTTC
CDR3 protein: CASSGPWTTLRINIQYF

J gene: TRBJ2-5
clone size: NA
V gene: TRBV24-1
D gene: NA
CDR3 DNA: TGTGCCACCAGTGACCCGGACAGTCTGCAAGAGACCCAGTACTTC
CDR3 protein: CATSDPDSLQETQYF

J gene: TRBJ2-5
clone size: once
V gene: TRBV7-2
D gene: NA
CDR3 DNA: TGTGCCAGCAGCTTCAACGTGGGAGCAGCGGAGACCCAGTACTTC
CDR3 protein: CASSFNVGAAETQYF

J gene: TRBJ2-3
clone size: NA
V gene: TRBV5-4
D gene: TRBD2
CDR3 DNA: TGTGCCAGCAGCTTGGCCAACCTAGCGGGGTCTAGCACAGATACGCAGTATTTT
CDR3 protein: CASSLANLAGSSTDTQYF

J gene: TRBJ2-3
clone size: NA
V gene: TRBV28
D gene: NA
CDR3 DNA: TGTGCCAGCAGTTTATTAGCGTTTACGCAGTATTTT
CDR3 protein: CASSLLAFTQYF

J gene: TRBJ2-7
clone size: NA
V gene: TRBV14
D gene: TRBD2
CDR3 DNA: TGTGCCAGCAGCCAAGCGCTAGCGGGGGGGCGTCACGAGCAGTACTTC
CDR3 protein: CASSQALAGGRHEQYF

J gene: TRBJ1-5
clone size: NA
V gene: TRBV5-1
D gene: NA
CDR3 DNA: TGCGCCAGCAGCTTGGTTACAGGGCTTCAGCCCCAGCATTTT
CDR3 protein: CASSLVTGLQPQHF

J gene: TRBJ1-2
clone size: NA
V gene: TRBV28
D gene: NA
CDR3 DNA: TGTGCCAGCTCCTCGGGGGGCGGAACGGGCTACACCTTC
CDR3 protein: CASSSGGGTGYTF

J gene: TRBJ2-7
clone size: NA
V gene: TRBV20-1
D gene: TRBD1
CDR3 DNA: TGCAGTGCTAAGAGACAGGGTCATAAAATCTTC
CDR3 protein: CSAKRQGHKIF

J gene: TRBJ2-7
clone size: NA
V gene: TRBV3-1/TRBV3-2
D gene: NA
CDR3 DNA: TGTGCCAGCAGCCGGGCTCCGAGGGGTGCTGCCCCCAGGGGCGAGCAGTACTTC
CDR3 protein: CASSRAPRGAAPRGEQYF

J gene: TRBJ2-2
clone size: NA
V gene: TRBV6-4
D gene: TRBD1
CDR3 DNA: TGTGCCAGCAGGGGACAGACGAACACCGGGGAGCTGTTTTTT
CDR3 protein: CASRGQTNTGELFF

J gene: TRBJ1-5
clone size: NA
V gene: TRBV7-8
D gene: TRBD1
CDR3 DNA: TGTGCCAGCAGCTCAACGGACAGGACCACTCCGTATAGCAATCAGCCCCAGCATTTT
CDR3 protein: CASSSTDRTTPYSNQPQHF

J gene: TRBJ2-5
clone size: NA
V gene: TRBV3-1/TRBV3-2
D gene: TRBD2
CDR3 DNA: TGTGCCAGCAGCCAAGAGGGGACGGGACTACGGGAGACCCAGTACTTC
CDR3 protein: CASSQEGTGLRETQYF

J gene: TRBJ1-2
clone size: NA
V gene: TRBV18
D gene: NA
CDR3 DNA: TGTGCCAGCTCACCTCAGGGGACCGGGATTATAGAAGGCTACACCTTC
CDR3 protein: CASSPQGTGIIEGYTF

J gene: TRBJ1-1
clone size: NA
V gene: TRBV27
D gene: NA
CDR3 DNA: TGTGCCAGCAGTACCGCCCATAGAACTGAAGCTTTCTTT
CDR3 protein: CASSTAHRTEAFF

J gene: TRBJ2-7
clone size: few
V gene: TRBV19
D gene: TRBD1
CDR3 DNA: TGTGCCAGTAGTGACAGGGGCTACGAGCAGTACTTC
CDR3 protein: CASSDRGYEQYF

J gene: TRBJ2-3
clone size: NA
V gene: TRBV29-1
D gene: NA
CDR3 DNA: TGCAGCGTTGTTGAGGGTGCAGATACGCAGTATTTT
CDR3 protein: CSVVEGADTQYF

J gene: TRBJ2-3
clone size: NA
V gene: TRBV15
D gene: NA
CDR3 DNA: TGTGCCACCAGCAGGGACCGGGACTTAGCGGCAGATACGCAGTATTTT
CDR3 protein: CATSRDRDLAADTQYF

J gene: TRBJ2-2
clone size: NA
V gene: TRBV5-4
D gene: NA
CDR3 DNA: TGTGCCAGCAATTGGGGAGCGGCCGCGAACACCGGGGAGCTGTTTTTT
CDR3 protein: CASNWGAAANTGELFF

J gene: TRBJ1-1
clone size: NA
V gene: TRBV5-6
D gene: TRBD1
CDR3 DNA: TGTGCCAGCAGCTCGGGGACAGTCTTAGGAGCTTTCTTT
CDR3 protein: CASSSGTVLGAFF

J gene: TRBJ2-3
clone size: once
V gene: TRBV3-1/TRBV3-2
D gene: NA
CDR3 DNA: TGTGCCAGCAGCCAACCCGGGGGTAGCCTAAATACGCAGTATTTT
CDR3 protein: CASSQPGGSLNTQYF

J gene: TRBJ1-4
clone size: NA
V gene: TRBV23-1
D gene: TRBD1
CDR3 DNA: TGCGCCAGCAGTCAACCCAAAGACGGGACAGGGGAAGGGACTAATGAAAAACTGTTTTTT
CDR3 protein: CASSQPKDGTGEGTNEKLFF

J gene: TRBJ2-3
clone size: NA
V gene: TRBV6-6
D gene: TRBD1
CDR3 DNA: TGTGCCAGCATCCACCGGGACAGGGGAGCAGATACGCAGTATTTT
CDR3 protein: CASIHRDRGADTQYF

J gene: TRBJ2-1
clone size: NA
V gene: TRBV25-1
D gene: TRBD2
CDR3 DNA: TGTGCCAGCAGTGATGCCGCGGGAGGGCCAAATTACAATGAGCAGTTCTTC
CDR3 protein: CASSDAAGGPNYNEQFF

J gene: TRBJ2-5
clone size: NA
V gene: TRBV27
D gene: TRBD2
CDR3 DNA: TGTGCCAGCAGTTTTCGGGGAGGGTGGGAGACCCAGTACTTC
CDR3 protein: CASSFRGGWETQYF

J gene: TRBJ2-2
clone size: NA
V gene: TRBV7-9
D gene: TRBD2
CDR3 DNA: TGTGCCAGCAGCACTCGACTAGCGGGAGTGGTCACCGGGGAGCTGTTTTTT
CDR3 protein: CASSTRLAGVVTGELFF

J gene: TRBJ2-3
clone size: few
V gene: TRBV7-9
D gene: NA
CDR3 DNA: TGTGCCAGCAGCCCGGGACTCAGCACAGATACGCAGTATTTT
CDR3 protein: CASSPGLSTDTQYF

J gene: TRBJ2-7
clone size: NA
V gene: TRBV3-1/TRBV3-2
D gene: NA
CDR3 DNA: TGTGCCAGCAGCCACCTAAATAAAGAGCAGTACTTC
CDR3 protein: CASSHLNKEQYF

J gene: TRBJ1-1
clone size: NA
V gene: TRBV30
D gene: TRBD1
CDR3 DNA: TGTGCCTGGAGTCCGACAGGGTGGCTCACTGAAGCTTTCTTT
CDR3 protein: CAWSPTGWLTEAFF

J gene: TRBJ1-1
clone size: NA
V gene: TRBV7-9
D gene: NA
CDR3 DNA: TGTGCCAGCAGCTTCGCGGGGAAGCTCGGTGAAGCTTTCTTT
CDR3 protein: CASSFAGKLGEAFF

J gene: TRBJ1-2
clone size: NA
V gene: TRBV4-1
D gene: NA
CDR3 DNA: TGCGCCAGCAGCCAAGATAAGAGCGCGGGGCTTTATGGCTACACCTTC
CDR3 protein: CASSQDKSAGLYGYTF

J gene: TRBJ2-1
clone size: NA
V gene: TRBV7-3
D gene: TRBD2
CDR3 DNA: TGTGCCAGCAGCTTGACTAGCGGGGGGGTCGTTGAGCAGTTCTTC
CDR3 protein: CASSLTSGGVVEQFF

J gene: TRBJ2-1
clone size: NA
V gene: TRBV29-1
D gene: TRBD2
CDR3 DNA: TGCAGCGTGTTTCCGCGGCTAGCGGGAGGGTTGTACAATGAGCAGTTCTTC
CDR3 protein: CSVFPRLAGGLYNEQFF

J gene: TRBJ2-5
clone size: once
V gene: TRBV7-9
D gene: TRBD2
CDR3 DNA: TGTGCCAGCAGCCCCACTAGCGGGAGGGGCGGAGAGACCCAGTACTTC
CDR3 protein: CASSPTSGRGGETQYF

J gene: TRBJ2-1
clone size: NA
V gene: TRBV7-9
D gene: TRBD2
CDR3 DNA: TGTGCCAGCAGAACTAGCGGTTACTCCTACAATGAGCAGTTCTTC
CDR3 protein: CASRTSGYSYNEQFF

J gene: TRBJ1-2
clone size: NA
V gene: TRBV29-1
D gene: NA
CDR3 DNA: TGCAGCGTTGCGTGGGGAGGCGAGGGGTATGGCTACACCTTC
CDR3 protein: CSVAWGGEGYGYTF

J gene: TRBJ1-3
clone size: NA
V gene: TRBV6-5
D gene: NA
CDR3 DNA: TGTGCCAGCAGTCCAGGGACATCTGGAAACACCATATATTTT
CDR3 protein: CASSPGTSGNTIYF

J gene: TRBJ2-1
clone size: NA
V gene: TRBV9
D gene: TRBD1
CDR3 DNA: TGTGCCAGCAGCGCCGGGACAGCCCTGGGCAATGAGCAGTTCTTC
CDR3 protein: CASSAGTALGNEQFF

J gene: TRBJ2-3
clone size: NA
V gene: TRBV19
D gene: TRBD2
CDR3 DNA: TGTGCCAGTACTACCGGGCTGGCGAGCGGGAGGGCCGAGGTTACGCAGTATTTT
CDR3 protein: CASTTGLASGRAEVTQYF

J gene: TRBJ1-4
clone size: NA
V gene: TRBV19
D gene: NA
CDR3 DNA: TGTGCCAGTAGTAGCCCCCCCTTCTGGGGGCCTAATGAAAAACTGTTTTTT
CDR3 protein: CASSSPPFWGPNEKLFF

J gene: TRBJ1-2
clone size: NA
V gene: TRBV11-2
D gene: TRBD1
CDR3 DNA: TGTGCCAGCAGCAAACCCGGGACAGGGGGGGACGGCTACACCTTC
CDR3 protein: CASSKPGTGGDGYTF

J gene: TRBJ2-5
clone size: NA
V gene: TRBV10-3
D gene: TRBD2
CDR3 DNA: TGTGCCATCAGTGAGGGCGGGAGGCTTGGAGAGACCCAGTACTTC
CDR3 protein: CAISEGGRLGETQYF

J gene: TRBJ1-1
clone size: NA
V gene: TRBV30
D gene: NA
CDR3 DNA: TGTGCCTGGAGTACAGAGAGGAACACTGAAGCTTTCTTT
CDR3 protein: CAWSTERNTEAFF

J gene: TRBJ2-7
clone size: once
V gene: TRBV5-5
D gene: TRBD1
CDR3 DNA: TGTGCCAGCAGCTCGGACAGGGCCACGAAGTACTTC
CDR3 protein: CASSSDRATKYF

J gene: TRBJ2-3
clone size: NA
V gene: TRBV6-6
D gene: NA
CDR3 DNA: TGTGCCAGCAGTTACTCGCAGTCGAATACGCAGTATTTT
CDR3 protein: CASSYSQSNTQYF

J gene: TRBJ2-4
clone size: once
V gene: TRBV2
D gene: TRBD1
CDR3 DNA: TGTGCCAGCAGTGTCCGGACAGGGGAGGGAAGGTTC
CDR3 protein: CASSVRTGEGRF

J gene: TRBJ1-2
clone size: NA
V gene: TRBV16
D gene: TRBD1
CDR3 DNA: TGTGCCAGCAGCCCCCAGGGGGCAGGGGGCTACACCTTC
CDR3 protein: CASSPQGAGGYTF

J gene: TRBJ2-6
clone size: NA
V gene: TRBV6-1
D gene: NA
CDR3 DNA: TGTGCCAGCAGTGAACTGTTGGCAGCTGGGGCCAACGTCCTGACTTTC
CDR3 protein: CASSELLAAGANVLTF

J gene: TRBJ1-2
clone size: once
V gene: TRBV12-3/TRBV12-4
D gene: TRBD1
CDR3 DNA: TGTGCCAGCAGCAGGGACAGGTTATATGGCTACACCTTC
CDR3 protein: CASSRDRLYGYTF

J gene: TRBJ1-3
clone size: few
V gene: TRBV30
D gene: NA
CDR3 DNA: TGTGCCTGGAACCCGGGGGTCTCTGGAAACACCATATATTTT
CDR3 protein: CAWNPGVSGNTIYF

J gene: TRBJ1-5
clone size: once
V gene: TRBV24-1
D gene: NA
CDR3 DNA: TGTGCCACCAGCCGGGGGATGAATCAGCCCCAGCATTTT
CDR3 protein: CATSRGMNQPQHF

J gene: TRBJ1-3
clone size: NA
V gene: TRBV2
D gene: NA
CDR3 DNA: TGTGCCAGCAGCGTTTCCAGGGCTGGAAACACCATATATTTT
CDR3 protein: CASSVSRAGNTIYF

J gene: TRBJ2-4
clone size: NA
V gene: TRBV14
D gene: NA
CDR3 DNA: TGTGCCAGCACCTCTGGGCGGGGAAACATTCAGTACTTC
CDR3 protein: CASTSGRGNIQYF

J gene: TRBJ1-6
clone size: many
V gene: TRBV5-8
D gene: TRBD1
CDR3 DNA: TGTGCCAGCAGCTGGGAGACAGGGGGAAATTCACCCCTCCACTTT
CDR3 protein: CASSWETGGNSPLHF

J gene: TRBJ2-7
clone size: NA
V gene: TRBV7-8
D gene: NA
CDR3 DNA: TGTGCCAGCAGCTTGTCTCCCTACTACGAGCAGTACTTC
CDR3 protein: CASSLSPYYEQYF